This T cell receptor (beta chain) was documented in a study of blood T cell repertoires in COVID-19. Across the study: Acute and convalescent COVID-19 specimens originated in the United States, Italy and Spain. T cells, B-cell-depleted T cells, or PBMCs provided the cDNA or gDNA that served as material.

Per the original methods: Amplifying reference gene primers gave estimates of nucleated cell counts. Assay used: immunoSEQ multiplex PCR; TCRdb lists only in-frame clones, some missing. V, J and clone size are those of that table, while D and trimming were read from the DNA. The sample carries about 21,000 clones, around 89% recorded once. V dropped 3 bases and J dropped 7 bases, with 10 bases sitting between them. The CDR3 spans 11 residues. Germline V gene sequence: CDR1 SQVTM, CDR2 ANQGSEA. The origin of this receptor is a man between 65 and 85 years old with active COVID-19. The V and J genes are TRBV29-1 and TRBJ2-7; TRBD1 is a possible D gene (6 bases). Input material: peripheral blood. CDR3 region: CSVEGQREQYF. The CDR3 DNA follows: TGCAGCGTTGAGGGACAACGGGAGCAGTACTTC.